This is a list of T cell receptor beta chains from one sample in a study of T cell responses to AZD1222 COVID-19 vaccine. The protocol was immunoSEQ multiplex PCR, while the TCRdb copy is restricted to in-frame clones and leaves out a portion. The profile shows 95,000 to 100,000 clones, roughly 90% of them singletons. The sequences come from peripheral blood, collected 28 days after the second AZD1222 dose. The receptor set was obtained from an adult who received the AZD1222 COVID-19 vaccine. Both conserved end residues are part of each CDR3. The D gene is left open where the match is weak. Expanded clones are given a class, and other clones once, few, many or no size at all.

V gene	D gene	clone size	J gene	CDR3 protein	CDR3 DNA
TRBV27	-	-	TRBJ2-7	CASSLGQPEVYEQYF	TGTGCCAGCAGTTTAGGGCAGCCTGAAGTCTACGAGCAGTACTTC
TRBV6-5	-	-	TRBJ1-3	CASSSGGDSGNTIYF	TGTGCCAGCAGTTCCGGAGGAGACTCTGGAAACACCATATATTTT
TRBV4-1	TRBD1	-	TRBJ1-4	CASSQATGQGIFEKLFF	TGCGCCAGCAGCCAAGCAACCGGACAGGGAATTTTTGAAAAACTGTTTTTT
TRBV6-5	TRBD1	-	TRBJ1-2	CASTSDRDPLYGYTF	TGTGCCAGCACTTCGGACAGGGACCCCCTTTATGGCTACACCTTC
TRBV4-1	-	few	TRBJ1-2	CASSPSPGQRSYGYTF	TGCGCCAGCAGCCCATCACCTGGACAGAGAAGCTATGGCTACACCTTC
TRBV28	-	-	TRBJ2-7	CASTPSSYEQYF	TGTGCCAGCACGCCGAGCTCCTACGAGCAGTACTTC
TRBV5-1	TRBD1	-	TRBJ1-2	CASSLEQGPGYTF	TGCGCCAGCAGCTTGGAACAGGGGCCTGGCTACACCTTC
TRBV5-4	-	-	TRBJ2-3	CASNPRGPGASTDTQYF	TGTGCCAGCAACCCCCGGGGCCCAGGGGCTAGCACAGATACGCAGTATTTT
TRBV30	TRBD1	-	TRBJ1-2	CACGTVNNYGYTF	TGTGCCTGCGGGACAGTAAATAACTATGGCTACACCTTC
TRBV30	-	-	TRBJ1-5	CAWSVEGGNQPQHF	TGTGCCTGGAGTGTAGAGGGAGGCAATCAGCCCCAGCATTTT
TRBV7-9	-	-	TRBJ1-1	CASSPGPPAAAFF	TGTGCCAGCAGCCCCGGGCCCCCCGCCGCAGCTTTCTTT
TRBV15	TRBD2	-	TRBJ2-5	CATHSGGRVGGETQYF	TGTGCCACCCATTCAGGCGGGAGAGTTGGAGGAGAGACCCAGTACTTC
TRBV5-1	TRBD1	-	TRBJ1-2	CASGGQESYTF	TGCGCCAGCGGCGGACAGGAAAGCTACACCTTC
TRBV19	TRBD1	-	TRBJ2-7	CASSIGTGSVHEQYF	TGTGCCAGTAGTATAGGGACAGGGTCGGTACACGAGCAGTACTTC
TRBV3-1/TRBV3-2	-	-	TRBJ1-5	CASSHLWGDNQPQHF	TGTGCCAGCAGCCACCTCTGGGGCGACAATCAGCCCCAGCATTTT
TRBV19	-	once	TRBJ2-2	CASTQGSNTGELFF	TGTGCCAGTACTCAGGGGTCGAACACCGGGGAGCTGTTTTTT
TRBV28	TRBD1	-	TRBJ2-6	CASSGWGQTGSGANVLTF	TGTGCCAGCAGTGGCTGGGGTCAGACAGGGTCTGGGGCCAACGTCCTGACTTTC
TRBV27	-	-	TRBJ2-7	CASSSTQRFQYF	TGTGCCAGCAGTTCCACCCAGCGATTTCAGTACTTC
TRBV6-1	TRBD1	-	TRBJ2-7	CASTQGYEQYF	TGTGCCAGCACACAGGGGTACGAGCAGTACTTC
TRBV27	TRBD1	once	TRBJ1-5	CASGQGYNQPQHF	TGTGCCAGCGGACAGGGATACAATCAGCCCCAGCATTTT
TRBV6-6	-	-	TRBJ2-2	CASSSRWGNTGELFF	TGTGCCAGCAGTTCACGGTGGGGGAACACCGGGGAGCTGTTTTTT
TRBV6-6	TRBD1	-	TRBJ1-5	CASSSTGRQPQHF	TGTGCCAGCAGCTCGACAGGGAGGCAGCCCCAGCATTTT
TRBV18	-	-	TRBJ2-3	CASSAGDTQYF	TGTGCCAGCTCAGCTGGGGATACGCAGTATTTT
TRBV19	-	-	TRBJ1-5	CASSIKGTSNQPQHF	TGTGCCAGTAGTATAAAAGGGACGAGCAATCAGCCCCAGCATTTT
TRBV19	TRBD2	-	TRBJ2-1	CASSRTSGPGEQFF	TGTGCCAGTAGTAGGACTAGCGGCCCGGGGGAGCAGTTCTTC
TRBV5-1	TRBD1	-	TRBJ1-1	CASSSAGQRNTEAFF	TGCGCCAGCAGCTCGGCGGGACAGCGAAACACTGAAGCTTTCTTT
TRBV6-5	-	-	TRBJ1-1	CASMGRVPLNTEAFF	TGTGCCAGCATGGGGAGGGTTCCCCTGAACACTGAAGCTTTCTTT
TRBV6-6	-	-	TRBJ2-3	CASSLGADTQYF	TGTGCCAGCAGCCTAGGGGCAGATACGCAGTATTTT
TRBV27	-	once	TRBJ1-5	CASSPIWGFNQPQHF	TGTGCCAGCAGTCCCATCTGGGGATTTAATCAGCCCCAGCATTTT
TRBV29-1	-	-	TRBJ1-1	CSASPGSPGATEAFF	TGCAGCGCATCTCCAGGGTCCCCAGGGGCCACTGAAGCTTTCTTT
TRBV19	TRBD2	-	TRBJ2-2	CASSMSAGATGELFF	TGTGCCAGTAGTATGTCGGCGGGAGCAACCGGGGAGCTGTTTTTT
TRBV27	TRBD1	-	TRBJ1-5	CASSLRQGLDNQPQHF	TGTGCCAGCAGTCTTCGACAGGGGCTGGACAATCAGCCCCAGCATTTT
TRBV5-6	-	once	TRBJ1-1	CASSLFNTEAFF	TGTGCCAGCAGCTTGTTTAACACTGAAGCTTTCTTT
TRBV11-1	TRBD2	once	TRBJ2-2	CASSLSSGRAAGELFF	TGTGCCAGCAGCTTATCTAGCGGGAGGGCAGCCGGGGAGCTGTTTTTT
TRBV21-1	-	-	TRBJ2-2	CASSSRLFCGELFF	TGTGCCAGCAGCAGTCGGCTCTTCTGCGGGGAGCTGTTTTTT
TRBV5-4	-	-	TRBJ2-5	CASSSETDRGETQYF	TGTGCCAGCAGCTCGGAGACCGACCGGGGGGAGACCCAGTACTTC
TRBV18	TRBD2	-	TRBJ2-7	CASQRTSEHEQYF	TGTGCCAGCCAGAGGACTAGCGAACACGAGCAGTACTTC
TRBV19	-	-	TRBJ2-7	CASSISGLSSYEQYF	TGTGCCAGTAGTATAAGCGGGCTGAGCTCCTACGAGCAGTACTTC
TRBV28	-	-	TRBJ2-7	CASSTRDGTYEQYF	TGTGCCAGCAGTACCCGGGACGGGACCTACGAGCAGTACTTC
TRBV28	TRBD1	-	TRBJ1-5	CASIGLGGGNQPQHF	TGTGCCAGCATCGGCCTAGGGGGCGGCAATCAGCCCCAGCATTTT
TRBV5-1	-	-	TRBJ2-7	CASSSGLLGEQYF	TGCGCCAGCAGCTCGGGTTTACTCGGCGAGCAGTACTTC
TRBV2	-	-	TRBJ2-7	CASSKWAVVHF	TGTGCCAGCAGCAAGTGGGCGGTGGTTCACTTC
TRBV20-1	-	-	TRBJ1-2	CSASPNYGYTF	TGCAGTGCCAGCCCTAACTATGGCTACACCTTC
TRBV7-9	-	-	TRBJ1-1	CASSPLFQVKSNTEAFF	TGTGCCAGCAGCCCCCTATTTCAAGTTAAGTCGAACACTGAAGCTTTCTTT
TRBV5-4	-	few	TRBJ2-7	CASSSDSYEQYF	TGTGCCAGCAGCTCGGACAGCTACGAGCAGTACTTC
TRBV29-1	-	-	TRBJ1-3	CSAGHVSGNTIYF	TGCAGCGCCGGTCATGTCTCTGGAAACACCATATATTTT
TRBV11-2	-	once	TRBJ2-3	CASSRWLDTQYF	TGTGCCAGCAGCCGTTGGTTAGATACGCAGTATTTT